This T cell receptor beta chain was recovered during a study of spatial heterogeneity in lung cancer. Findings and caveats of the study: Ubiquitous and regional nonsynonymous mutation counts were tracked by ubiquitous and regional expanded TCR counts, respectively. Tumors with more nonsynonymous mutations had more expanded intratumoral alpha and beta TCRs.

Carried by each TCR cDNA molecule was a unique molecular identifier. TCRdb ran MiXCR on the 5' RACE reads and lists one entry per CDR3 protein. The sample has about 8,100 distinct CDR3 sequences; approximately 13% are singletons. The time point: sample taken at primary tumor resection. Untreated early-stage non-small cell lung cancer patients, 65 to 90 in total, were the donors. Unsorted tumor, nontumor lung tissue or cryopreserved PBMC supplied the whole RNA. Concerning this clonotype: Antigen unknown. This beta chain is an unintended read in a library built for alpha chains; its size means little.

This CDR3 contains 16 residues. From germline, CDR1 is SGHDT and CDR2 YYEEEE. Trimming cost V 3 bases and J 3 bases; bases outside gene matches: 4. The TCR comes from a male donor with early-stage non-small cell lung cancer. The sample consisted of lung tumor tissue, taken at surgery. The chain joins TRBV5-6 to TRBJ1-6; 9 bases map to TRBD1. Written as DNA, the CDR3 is TGTGCCAGCAGCTGGGACAGGGAGCTCTATAATTCACCCCTCCACTTT. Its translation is CASSWDRELYNSPLHF.